This T cell receptor beta chain was recorded in a study of blood T cell repertoires in COVID-19 (dated by TCRdb to the early 2020s). About the investigation overall: Collaborator samples came from the United States, Italy and Spain and covered acute and convalescent phases of COVID-19. The prospective study material was composed of cDNA or gDNA derived from T cells, B-cell-depleted T cells, or PBMCs. Deeply sampled blood TCRbeta repertoires from subjects exposed to, actively infected with, or recovered from COVID-19 were included in the dataset. The repertoires were made available in a free public database intended to serve as a resource for research on the immune response to SARS-CoV-2. The samples were drawn from two sources: the first 160 participants of the ongoing ImmuneRACE study, and 950 to 1,500 subjects contributed by 6 global collaborators. The sample metadata nearly always contained a de-identified subject ID, COVID-19 status, age in years and sex. Where available, HLA class I and class II types were taken from metadata supplied by the sample provider and were not determined by assay-based typing. Paper-wide results and their limitations: The amount of clinical and demographic metadata varied by source and participant and was provided uncurated.

Collaborating institutions collected whole blood in K2EDTA tubes following their own protocols. For TCRbeta analysis, collaborators shipped samples as frozen whole blood, isolated PBMCs, or DNA extracted from either of those sample types. Between the V and J ends, shortened by 3 bases and 3 bases respectively, the junction contains 6 bases. From the cysteine through the phenylalanine, the CDR3 covers 13 amino acids. Just CDR3 DNA is preserved here, 39 bases in frame from base 1. This clone was observed a single time. The antigen it recognizes is unknown. No base quality values were provided; no much bigger clone lies one nucleotide off. TCRbeta CDR3 regions were amplified from genomic DNA by means of the immunoSEQ Assay, a bias-controlled multiplex PCR. For the original study's pipeline: The number of nucleated cells in each sample was estimated by amplification of reference gene primers within the assay. Sequence reads were collapsed and filtered to measure the absolute abundance of every unique TCRbeta CDR3 rearrangement. For each sample, productive Simpson clonality was calculated by taking the square root of Simpson's diversity index across productive rearrangements. TCRdb mirrors the immuneACCESS table, restricted to in-frame sequences. Some clones are absent from its copies; in checked studies, under half trace to an unresolved V gene, and the reason for the others is unknown. Clone size and the V and J calls come from that table; the DNA yielded D and trimming. Within this sample are just over 75,000 clones, with around nine tenths of them counted one time only. The top ten constitute approximately 4.9% of the sample.

This chain joins TRBV12-3 or TRBV12-4 to TRBJ1-3; the D region possibly corresponds to TRBD1 (6 bases align). The origin of this receptor is a woman older than 75 with active or convalescent COVID-19. The sequenced sample consisted of peripheral blood. The CDR3 here reads CASSFRGGNTIYF. The nucleotide sequence reads TGTGCCAGCAGTTTCAGGGGTGGAAACACCATATATTTT.